Presented here are 29 T cell receptor beta chains from one specimen sequenced in a study of early T cells in non-severe SARS-CoV-2 infection. TCRdb analysed the 5' RACE reads with MiXCR anew, one entry per CDR3 protein. Of some 50,000 distinct CDR3 sequences listed, roughly a tenth were seen once; the top ten hold less than 25%. The source material was whole blood. These receptors originate from an adult who was a healthcare worker with PCR-confirmed SARS-CoV-2 infection or an uninfected control (not recorded which).

This clonotype was counted a few times. This chain connects TRBV12-3 or TRBV12-4 to TRBJ1-1; D is uncertain. V lost 5 bases and J 5 bases, leaving 12 bases between the germline ends. The CDR3 spans 13 residues. The CDR3 here is CASSPKRFTEAFF. DNA of the CDR3: TGTGCCAGCAGTCCCAAAAGGTTTACTGAAGCTTTCTTT.

The chain is built from TRBV10-2 and TRBJ1-4; maybe TRBD1 (6 bases). V was trimmed by 6 bases and J by 8 bases, leaving 13 bases between them. The germline gives CDR1 WSHSY, CDR2 SAAADI. The CDR3 totals 13 residues. DNA for the CDR3: TGCGCCAGCAGCATGCGAGGGGGGGAAAAACTGTTTTTT. It codes for CASSMRGGEKLFF.

This clonotype was seen at least ten times. J is TRBJ1-2 and V is TRBV11-1; weak D call: TRBD1 (6 bases). V was clipped by 5 bases and J by 2 bases, with 9 bases between them. Germline loops: CDR1 SGHAT, CDR2 FQDESV (reference sequence). The CDR3 contains 13 residues. CDR3 sequence: CASSAGQNYGYTF. As DNA, the CDR3 is TGTGCCAGCAGCGCCGGACAGAACTATGGCTACACCTTC.

The V and J genes are TRBV5-1 and TRBJ2-5, with 8 bases aligning to TRBD2. This CDR3 is 15 amino acids long. Germline CDR1 reads SGHRS; CDR2 reads YFSETQ. V was pared by 5 bases and J by 5 bases, with 11 bases of the junction left unmatched. Here the CDR3 DNA reads TGCGCCAGCAGTCAAAGCTCAGCGGGGGACGAGACCCAGTACTTC. This encodes CASSQSSAGDETQYF.

The chain joins TRBV7-9 to TRBJ2-3, with no clear D. Germline lookup yields CDR1 SEHNR and CDR2 FQNEAQ (reference sequence). The CDR3 loop spans 13 amino acids. V was cut by 4 bases and J by 3 bases, with 8 bases left in between. Here the CDR3 DNA reads TGTGCCAGCAGCTCCACACCAACAGATACGCAGTATTTT. Its protein is CASSSTPTDTQYF.

This clonotype has a handful of counts. V usage is TRBV11-2 and J usage is TRBJ2-3; unclear D gene. CDR3 length equals 11 residues. Germline CDR1 is SGHAT and CDR2 is FQNNGV. Trimming left V 6 bases short and J 2 bases short, with 3 bases between. The CDR3, as DNA: TGTGCCAGCAGTATCACAGATACGCAGTATTTT. Translating it yields CASSITDTQYF.

V is TRBV7-3 and J is TRBJ2-2; tentatively, D is TRBD2 (7 bases). CDR1 and CDR2 from the germline V gene are SGHTA and FQGTGA. V was shortened by 10 bases and J by 6 bases, with 12 bases between the two germline ends. The CDR3 is 12 residues long. As DNA, the CDR3 is TGTGCCACCCGGGGGGCGGCCGGGGAGCTGTTTTTT. Translated: CATRGAAGELFF.

The V gene is TRBV2, the J gene TRBJ2-2; TRBD1 matches 7 bases. Per germline, CDR1 SNHLY and CDR2 FYNNEI. Trimming at V came to 5 bases and at J to 1 base, leaving 7 bases not matched to a gene. The CDR3 consists of 16 residues. CDR3 in amino acids: CASSKRTGRNTGELFF. In DNA, the CDR3 is TGTGCCAGCAGTAAGCGGACAGGACGGAACACCGGGGAGCTGTTTTTT.

This clonotype was seen repeatedly, ten times or more. This chain links TRBV14 with TRBJ2-3; D not resolved. Germline-derived CDR1 and CDR2 are SGHDN and FVKESK. This CDR3 comprises 12 residues. Trimming removed 2 bases at V and 5 bases at J, with 5 bases between. The CDR3 DNA sequence: TGTGCCAGCAGCCAATTGGGAGATACGCAGTATTTT. This encodes CASSQLGDTQYF.

This clonotype was counted a few times. This sequence joins TRBV10-2 and TRBJ1-1; D unclear. The CDR3 is 12 residues long. V was trimmed by 3 bases and J by 10 bases, leaving 12 bases between them. In germline, CDR1 is WSHSY, CDR2 SAAADI. CDR3 coding DNA: TGCGCCAGCAGTGATCCCCCCGAGGGAGCTTTCTTT. It encodes CASSDPPEGAFF.

A few counts support this clonotype. V and J are TRBV4-1 and TRBJ2-5; 13 nucleotides line up with TRBD2. J gave up 5 bases and V 1 base, and 7 bases lay outside the gene matches. This CDR3 is built from 17 residues. CDR1 is MGHRA, CDR2 YSYEKL, per germline. In nucleotides, the CDR3 is TGCGCCAGCAGCCAAGGACTAGCGGGGGGCCGTGGGGAGACCCAGTACTTC. Its translation: CASSQGLAGGRGETQYF.

This clonotype was counted between two and nine times. The CDR3: CASSPRTEFVLTF. The DNA of the CDR3 is TGTGCCAGCTCACCAAGGACGGAATTCGTCCTGACTTTC. The J gene is TRBJ2-6, the V gene TRBV18; no reliable D call. V was clipped by 2 bases and J by 12 bases, with 11 bases between them. Germline CDR1 and CDR2: KGHSH and LQKENI. This CDR3 has 13 amino acids. Variable domain in full (rest from reference TRBV18 and TRBJ2-6): NAGVMQNPRHLVRRRGQEARLRCSPMKGHSHVYWYRQLPEEGLKFMVYLQKENIIDESGMPKERFSAEFPKEGPSILRIQQVVRGDSAAYFCASSPRTEFVLTFGAGSRLTVL.

This clonotype has a count of ten or more. V usage is TRBV20-1 and J usage is TRBJ2-3, with D tentatively TRBD2 (5 bases). V lost 3 bases to trimming and J lost 6 bases, with 13 bases between them. Germline V gene sequence: CDR1 DFQATT, CDR2 SNEGSKA (reference sequence). The CDR3 spans 13 residues. The CDR3 region is CSARGLATDTQYF. In DNA form, the CDR3 reads TGCAGTGCTAGGGGTCTAGCTACGGATACGCAGTATTTT.

This chain uses TRBV7-9 with TRBJ1-1; D perhaps matches TRBD1 (6 bases). In germline, CDR1 is SEHNR, CDR2 FQNEAQ (reference sequence). The CDR3 is made up of 13 amino acids. V dropped 10 bases and J dropped 0 bases, with 12 bases sitting between them. The DNA of the CDR3 is TGTGCCACCACAACAGGGATGAACACTGAAGCTTTCTTT. Its protein is CATTTGMNTEAFF. The variable domain in full, completed from reference TRBV7-9 and TRBJ1-1, reads DTGVSQNPRHKITKRGQNVTFRCDPISEHNRLYWYRQTLGQGPEFLTYFQNEAQLEKSRLLSDRFSAERPKGSFSTLEIQRTEQGDSAMYLCATTTGMNTEAFFGQGTRLTVV.

V and J are TRBV7-2 and TRBJ2-2; 10 nucleotides agree with TRBD2. Per germline, CDR1 SGHTA and CDR2 FQGNSA. After removal of 7 bases from V and 8 bases from J, the junction contained 10 bases not matched to a gene. This CDR3 contains 15 residues. The CDR3 loop reads CASTWSGGAVGELFF. The CDR3 DNA sequence: TGTGCCAGCACATGGAGCGGGGGGGCCGTTGGGGAGCTGTTTTTT.

This clonotype was counted at least ten times. The chain joins TRBV7-9 to TRBJ2-2; D unclear. V gave up 5 bases and J gave up 5 bases, with 9 bases separating them. There are 13 residues in the CDR3. Per germline, CDR1 SEHNR and CDR2 FQNEAQ (reference sequence). Here the CDR3 reads CASSPARTGELFF. The CDR3 DNA reads as TGTGCCAGCAGCCCTGCGAGGACCGGGGAGCTGTTTTTT.

This clonotype has ten or more counts. The V call is TRBV7-9, the J call TRBJ1-1; TRBD1 aligns across 7 bases. Germline V gene data show CDR1 as SEHNR and CDR2 as FQNEAQ (reference sequence). With V trimmed by 0 bases and J by 7 bases, 8 bases remained unmatched. This CDR3 has 15 residues. The CDR3: CASSLAQRGQGEAFF. The CDR3 DNA follows: TGTGCCAGCAGCTTAGCGCAGAGGGGGCAGGGTGAAGCTTTCTTT.

In its sample, this clonotype was seen many times. The chain is built from TRBV29-1 and TRBJ1-1; D is undetermined. The CDR3 covers 11 residues. The V gene's germline CDR1 is SQVTM and CDR2 ANQGSEA. Deletions cut 0 bases from V and 8 bases from J, with 7 bases between. The CDR3 DNA sequence: TGCAGCGTTGAAGAGGGTTTAGAAGCTTTCTTT. It translates to CSVEEGLEAFF.

The genes are TRBV3-1 and TRBJ2-5; D ambiguous. Per germline, CDR1 LGHDT and CDR2 YNNKEL (reference sequence). The CDR3 runs 17 residues. Trimming left V 1 base short and J 1 base short, with 16 bases between. CDR3 residues: CASSQALTSRTQETQYF. The CDR3 region has the DNA TGTGCCAGCAGCCAAGCTTTAACAAGCAGAACCCAAGAGACCCAGTACTTC.

This clonotype was seen at least ten times. V and J are TRBV7-9 and TRBJ1-4, with TRBD1 identical over 12 bases. Germline CDR1 reads SEHNR; CDR2 reads FQNEAQ (reference sequence). The V gene end was trimmed by 5 bases and the J gene end by 1 base; junction bases not matched to a gene: 5. The CDR3 spans 17 residues. CDR3 sequence: CASSPGQGAETNEKLFF. For the CDR3, the DNA is TGTGCCAGCAGCCCGGGACAGGGGGCGGAAACTAATGAAAAACTGTTTTTT.

Written as DNA, the CDR3 is TGTGCCAGTCGGGACACCCACACTGAAGCTTTCTTT. Translated, it gives CASRDTHTEAFF. This rearrangement joins TRBV28 to TRBJ1-1; possible D gene TRBD1, 6 bases. V was cut by 9 bases and J by 3 bases, with 11 bases left in between. The CDR3 totals 12 residues. Per germline, CDR1 MDHEN and CDR2 SYDVKM.

This clonotype was observed a handful of times. The chain has TRBV29-1 and TRBJ1-2; no definite D call. Deletions cut 0 bases from V and 4 bases from J, with 6 bases between. The CDR3 runs to 12 residues. CDR1 SQVTM and CDR2 ANQGSEA come from the germline V gene. The CDR3 loop is CSVEDGGYGYTF. The CDR3 DNA reads TGCAGCGTTGAAGATGGAGGCTATGGCTACACCTTC.

The chain uses TRBV3-1 and TRBJ2-3, with D unresolved. Germline CDR1 reads LGHDT; CDR2 reads YNNKEL (reference sequence). The CDR3 is made up of 13 amino acids. Trimming took 1 base from V and 0 from J, leaving 2 bases between them. The CDR3: CASSQVSTDTQYF. The CDR3 region has the DNA TGTGCCAGCAGCCAAGTCAGCACAGATACGCAGTATTTT.

The rearrangement uses TRBV20-1 and TRBJ2-1; 10 bases are shared with TRBD1. V shed 6 bases, J shed 9 bases, and the junction held 14 bases outside the gene matches. Germline values: CDR1 DFQATT, CDR2 SNEGSKA (reference sequence). CDR3 length equals 15 residues. The CDR3 loop is CSATNPGQGSSEQFF. CDR3 in DNA: TGCAGTGCAACTAACCCGGGACAGGGGAGCAGTGAGCAGTTCTTC.

This clonotype turned up a few times. The chain employs TRBV7-9 and TRBJ2-1; D uncertain. Germline V gene lookup returns CDR1 SEHNR and CDR2 FQNEAQ (reference sequence). The CDR3 spans 10 residues. The V end lost 9 bases, the J end lost 13 bases, and 13 bases lay between the germline ends. The CDR3 DNA is TGTGCCAGGAATCCGGAGACCCAGTTCTTC. Its translation is CARNPETQFF.

This clonotype appeared a few times. The chain couples TRBV5-6 to TRBJ2-2; tentatively, D is TRBD1 (5 bases). Germline loops: CDR1 SGHDT, CDR2 YYEEEE. This CDR3 is 15 amino acids long. V was pared by 3 bases and J by 3 bases, with 12 bases between. The CDR3 loop is CASSSDSWDTGELFF. CDR3 in DNA: TGTGCCAGCAGCTCCGACAGTTGGGACACCGGGGAGCTGTTTTTT.

V usage is TRBV20-1 and J usage is TRBJ2-3; 9 bases line up with TRBD2. This CDR3 is built from 14 residues. CDR1 and CDR2 (germline): DFQATT, SNEGSKA (reference sequence). The ends lost 5 bases at V and 0 bases at J; junction bases unmatched: 3. CDR3 region: CSAFSGSSTDTQYF. CDR3 sequence (DNA): TGCAGTGCTTTTAGCGGGAGCAGCACAGATACGCAGTATTTT.

This clonotype has more than one count but fewer than ten. Here the CDR3 DNA reads TGTGCCAGCATGGCGGGGTTGATGAACACTGAAGCTTTCTTT. Its translation is CASMAGLMNTEAFF. The chain recombines TRBV5-4 with TRBJ1-1; D is uncertain. Trimming took off 6 bases at V and 0 bases at J, with 12 bases between the two ends. The CDR3 is made up of 14 amino acids. The germline V gene has CDR1 SGHNT and CDR2 YYREEE (reference sequence).

This clonotype has ten or more counts. J is TRBJ1-4 and V is TRBV11-2; D possibly corresponds to TRBD1 (5 bases). Germline assignment: CDR1 SGHAT and CDR2 FQNNGV. The CDR3 covers 13 residues. The germline V and J ends were trimmed by 5 bases and 10 bases, with 14 bases remaining between them. DNA of the CDR3: TGTGCCAGCAGCCTACAGGCGTCCGGAAAACTGTTTTTT. Residues: CASSLQASGKLFF.